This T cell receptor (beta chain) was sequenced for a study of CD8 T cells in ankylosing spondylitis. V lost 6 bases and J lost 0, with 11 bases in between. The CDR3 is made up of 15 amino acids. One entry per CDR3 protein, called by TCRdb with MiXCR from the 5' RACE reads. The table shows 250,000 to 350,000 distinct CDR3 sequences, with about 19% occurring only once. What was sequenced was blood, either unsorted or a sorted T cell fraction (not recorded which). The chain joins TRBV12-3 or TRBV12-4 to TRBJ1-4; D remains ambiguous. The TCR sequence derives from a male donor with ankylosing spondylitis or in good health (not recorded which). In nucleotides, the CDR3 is TGTGCCAGCAGGACAAAAGATGCAACTAATGAAAAACTGTTTTTT. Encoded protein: CASRTKDATNEKLFF.